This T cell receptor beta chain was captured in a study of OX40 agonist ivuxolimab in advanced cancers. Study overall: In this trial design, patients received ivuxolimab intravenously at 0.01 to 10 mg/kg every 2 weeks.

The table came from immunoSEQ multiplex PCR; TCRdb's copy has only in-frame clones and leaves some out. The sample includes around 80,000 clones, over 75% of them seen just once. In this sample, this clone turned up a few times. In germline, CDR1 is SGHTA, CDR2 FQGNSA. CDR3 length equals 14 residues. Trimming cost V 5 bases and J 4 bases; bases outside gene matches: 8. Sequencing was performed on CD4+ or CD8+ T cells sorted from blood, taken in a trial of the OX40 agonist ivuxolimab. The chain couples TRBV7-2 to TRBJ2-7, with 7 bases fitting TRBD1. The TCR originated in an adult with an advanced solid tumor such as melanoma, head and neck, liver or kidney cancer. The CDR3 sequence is CASSARQGLYEQYF. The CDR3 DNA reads TGTGCCAGCAGCGCTAGACAGGGCTTGTACGAGCAGTACTTC.